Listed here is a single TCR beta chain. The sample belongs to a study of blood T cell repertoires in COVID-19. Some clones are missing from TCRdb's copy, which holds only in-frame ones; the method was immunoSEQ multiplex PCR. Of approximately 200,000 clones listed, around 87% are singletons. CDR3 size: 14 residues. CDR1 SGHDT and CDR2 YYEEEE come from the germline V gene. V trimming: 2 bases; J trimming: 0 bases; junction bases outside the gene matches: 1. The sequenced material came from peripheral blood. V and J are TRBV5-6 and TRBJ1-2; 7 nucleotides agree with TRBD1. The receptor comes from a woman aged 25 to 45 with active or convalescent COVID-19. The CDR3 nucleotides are TGTGCCAGCAGCTTAGGGACAGCTAACTATGGCTACACCTTC. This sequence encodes CASSLGTANYGYTF.